Listed below are T cell receptor beta chains from one sample, sequenced in a study of T cell responses to AZD1222 COVID-19 vaccine. Clones were sequenced by immunoSEQ multiplex PCR, and TCRdb holds only the in-frame ones, with some missing. This sample has about 140,000 clones; more than 80% occur once, and the top ten carry 2.9%. The source was peripheral blood, collected on day 0 of AZD1222 vaccination. Source of these receptors: an adult in good health. Each CDR3 is given with its conserved first and last residue. Each record gives: CDR3 protein, CDR3 DNA, D gene, clone size, J gene, V gene. A D gene is named only where the DNA matches it firmly. Some rows have no size entry. The others give once, few or many, or a class for an expanded clone.

CDR3: CASSPGTGGGLETQYF; DNA: TGTGCCAGCTCCCCCGGGACAGGGGGCGGTCTGGAGACCCAGTACTTC; D: TRBD1; size: once; J: TRBJ2-5; V: TRBV18
CDR3: CASSWGGLAGDNEQFF; DNA: TGCGCCAGCAGTTGGGGGGGACTAGCGGGAGACAATGAGCAGTTCTTC; D: TRBD2; size: -; J: TRBJ2-1; V: TRBV5-1
CDR3: CASSSLILGEQFF; DNA: TGTGCCAGCAGTTCATTAATCCTTGGTGAGCAGTTCTTC; D: -; size: -; J: TRBJ2-1; V: TRBV12-3/TRBV12-4
CDR3: CASRNSYTEAFF; DNA: TGTGCCAGTAGGAACAGTTACACTGAAGCTTTCTTT; D: -; size: -; J: TRBJ1-1; V: TRBV19
CDR3: CASSRTGFNEAFF; DNA: TGTGCCAGTAGTAGGACCGGGTTCAATGAAGCTTTCTTT; D: -; size: -; J: TRBJ1-1; V: TRBV19
CDR3: CASSLVIGEQFF; DNA: TGTGCCAGCAGCTTAGTGATTGGGGAGCAGTTCTTC; D: -; size: -; J: TRBJ2-1; V: TRBV28
CDR3: CASSGKRPSTDTQYF; DNA: TGCGCCAGCAGTGGAAAGCGGCCTAGCACAGATACGCAGTATTTT; D: -; size: -; J: TRBJ2-3; V: TRBV10-2
CDR3: CASRDSRSSYNSPLHF; DNA: TGTGCCAGCAGGGACAGCCGGAGCTCCTATAATTCACCCCTCCACTTT; D: -; size: -; J: TRBJ1-6; V: TRBV28
CDR3: CASSHRAPGTEAFF; DNA: TGTGCCAGCAGCCACCGGGCCCCGGGCACTGAAGCTTTCTTT; D: -; size: -; J: TRBJ1-1; V: TRBV7-2
CDR3: CASSGQRQGQEAFF; DNA: TGTGCCAGCAGTGGCCAAAGACAGGGTCAAGAAGCTTTCTTT; D: TRBD1; size: -; J: TRBJ1-1; V: TRBV28
CDR3: CASSENSYEQYF; DNA: TGTGCCAGCAGTGAAAACAGCTACGAGCAGTACTTC; D: -; size: -; J: TRBJ2-7; V: TRBV2
CDR3: CASSYRDYQPQHF; DNA: TGTGCCAGCAGTTACAGGGACTATCAGCCCCAGCATTTT; D: -; size: -; J: TRBJ1-5; V: TRBV6-2/TRBV6-3
CDR3: CASSFGQLEDEQYF; DNA: TGTGCCAGCAGCTTTGGACAGTTAGAGGACGAGCAGTACTTC; D: -; size: -; J: TRBJ2-7; V: TRBV5-8
CDR3: CASSQDRGGLAGIYEQYF; DNA: TGTGCCAGCAGCCAAGATAGGGGAGGGCTAGCGGGAATCTACGAGCAGTACTTC; D: TRBD2; size: -; J: TRBJ2-7; V: TRBV4-2
CDR3: CASSIGEGYEQYF; DNA: TGTGCCAGTAGTATCGGGGAGGGCTACGAGCAGTACTTC; D: TRBD2; size: few; J: TRBJ2-7; V: TRBV19
CDR3: CASSQDWARGAYEQYF; DNA: TGTGCCAGCAGCCAAGATTGGGCACGGGGTGCCTACGAGCAGTACTTC; D: -; size: few; J: TRBJ2-7; V: TRBV4-2
CDR3: CASSPGSHRDNSPLHF; DNA: TGTGCCAGCAGCCCCGGTTCCCACAGGGATAATTCACCCCTCCACTTT; D: -; size: few; J: TRBJ1-6; V: TRBV4-2